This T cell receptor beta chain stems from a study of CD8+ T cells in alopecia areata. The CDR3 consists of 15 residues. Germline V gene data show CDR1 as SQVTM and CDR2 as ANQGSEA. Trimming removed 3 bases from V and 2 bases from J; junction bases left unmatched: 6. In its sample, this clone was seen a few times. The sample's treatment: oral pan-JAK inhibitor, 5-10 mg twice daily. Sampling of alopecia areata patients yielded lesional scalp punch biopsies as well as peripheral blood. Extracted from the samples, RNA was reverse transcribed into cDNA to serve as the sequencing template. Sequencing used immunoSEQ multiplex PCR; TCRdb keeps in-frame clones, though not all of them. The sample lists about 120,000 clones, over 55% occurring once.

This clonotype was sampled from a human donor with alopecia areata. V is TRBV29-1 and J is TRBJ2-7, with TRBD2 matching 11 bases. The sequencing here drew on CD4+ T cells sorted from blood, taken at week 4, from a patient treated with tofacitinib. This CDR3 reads CSVDTSGGSTYEQYF. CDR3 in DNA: TGCAGCGTTGATACTAGCGGGGGCTCCACCTACGAGCAGTACTTC.